The 13 T cell receptor beta chains below were found in one sample sequenced in a study of OX40 agonist ivuxolimab in advanced cancers. This table comes from immunoSEQ multiplex PCR, and its TCRdb copy is limited to in-frame clones, with some not included. The data show 50,000 to 70,000 clones, around four fifths seen once. The sequencing used CD4+ or CD8+ T cells sorted from blood, collected in a trial of the OX40 agonist ivuxolimab. Every receptor here comes from an adult with an advanced solid tumor such as melanoma, head and neck, liver or kidney cancer.

This clone was detected only once. The J gene is TRBJ1-2, the V gene TRBV5-4; weak D call: TRBD1 (6 bases). Germline assignment: CDR1 SGHNT and CDR2 YYREEE (reference sequence). The germline V and J ends were trimmed by 2 bases and 6 bases, with 11 bases remaining between them. The CDR3 contains 13 residues. The CDR3 spells CASSLGQGNGYTF. The CDR3 DNA reads as TGTGCCAGCAGCTTAGGCCAGGGGAATGGCTACACCTTC.

Only one count was recorded for this clone. The genes are TRBV11-3 and TRBJ2-2; tentatively, D is TRBD1 or TRBD2 (6 bases each). The CDR3 covers 14 residues. Germline-derived CDR1 and CDR2 are SGHNT and YENEEA. V lost 8 bases, J lost 3 bases, and 13 bases lay in between. CDR3 sequence reads: CASGGTRDTGELFF. CDR3 DNA sequence: TGTGCCAGCGGCGGGACACGGGACACCGGGGAGCTGTTTTTT.

V is TRBV5-8 and J is TRBJ2-7; D possibly corresponds to TRBD2 (5 bases). Germline V gene lookup returns CDR1 SGHTS and CDR2 YDEGEE. Trimming removed 7 bases from V and 3 bases from J, with 14 bases in between. The CDR3 length is 13 residues. CDR3 loop: CASLSERNYEQYF. CDR3 nucleotide sequence: TGTGCCAGCTTGTCGGAGCGGAACTACGAGCAGTACTTC.

This clone was picked up a small number of times. The gene calls are TRBV30 and TRBJ1-1, with D possibly TRBD1 on 6 matching bases. Germline V CDR1 and CDR2: GTSNPN, SVGIG (reference sequence). This CDR3 is 11 amino acids long. The V gene lost 4 bases and the J gene lost 4 bases, with 7 bases spanning the gap. CDR3 sequence (DNA): TGTGCCTGGAACAGGGCCACTGAAGCTTTCTTT. Its protein is CAWNRATEAFF. Combining the CDR3 with reference TRBV30 and TRBJ1-1 gives the whole variable domain SQTIHQWPATLVQPVGSPLSLECTVEGTSNPNLYWYRQAAGRGLQLLFYSVGIGQISSEVPQNLSASRPQDRQFILSSKKLLLSDSGFYLCAWNRATEAFFGQGTRLTVV.

The chain is built from TRBV7-9 and TRBJ1-2; 9 bases are shared with TRBD1. Germline trimming cut 3 bases from V and 2 bases from J; bases unmatched to any gene: 1. Germline V gene data show CDR1 as SEHNR and CDR2 as FQNEAQ (reference sequence). The CDR3 spans 14 residues. The CDR3 reads CASSLTGGNYGYTF. DNA of the CDR3: TGTGCCAGCAGCTTGACAGGGGGGAACTATGGCTACACCTTC.

This chain joins TRBV5-1 and TRBJ2-3; 7 bases align to TRBD1. Germline CDR1 SGHRS, CDR2 YFSETQ. V lost 4 bases to trimming and J lost 0 bases; unmatched junction nucleotides: 5. The CDR3 length is 15 residues. The CDR3 nucleotides are TGCGCCAGCAGCCGGGGACAGACCAGCACAGATACGCAGTATTTT. Translating gives CASSRGQTSTDTQYF.

The chain carries TRBV30 and TRBJ2-7; D gene uncertain. Germline CDR1 and CDR2: GTSNPN and SVGIG (reference sequence). Trimming shortened V by 2 bases and J by 4 bases, and 9 bases separated the two germline ends. This CDR3 contains 12 residues. The CDR3 region has the DNA TGTGCCTGGAGTACCAGGCCATACGAGCAGTACTTC. It yields the protein CAWSTRPYEQYF.

The CDR3 is CASSQRLAGGYNEQFF. For the CDR3, the DNA is TGTGCCAGCAGCCAGAGACTAGCGGGAGGTTACAATGAGCAGTTCTTC. This sequence joins TRBV11-3 and TRBJ2-1, with TRBD2 matching over 13 bases. V shed 5 bases and J 4 bases; nucleotides not matched to a gene: 5. Germline CDR1 is SGHNT and CDR2 is YENEEA. The CDR3 has 16 residues. Complete variable domain (other parts from reference TRBV11-3 and TRBJ2-1): EAGVVQSPRYKIIEKKQPVAFWCNPISGHNTLYWYLQNLGQGPELLIRYENEEAVDDSQLPKDRFSAERLKGVDSTLKIQPAELGDSAVYLCASSQRLAGGYNEQFFGPGTRLTVL.

The chain is built from TRBV4-1 and TRBJ2-7; D possibly corresponds to TRBD2 (6 bases). Germline assignment: CDR1 MGHRA and CDR2 YSYEKL. The V and J ends lost 5 bases and 1 base respectively, with 12 bases between them. The CDR3 length is 14 residues. CDR3 sequence: CASSSGRGSYEQYF. CDR3 DNA sequence: TGCGCCAGCAGCTCCGGCCGGGGGTCCTACGAGCAGTACTTC.

This rearrangement joins TRBV7-2 to TRBJ1-1; D is unresolved. The CDR3 is made up of 14 amino acids. Trimming removed 3 bases at V and 4 bases at J, with 12 bases between. CDR1 and CDR2 (germline): SGHTA, FQGNSA. Here the CDR3 reads CASSLRPPSTEAFF. CDR3 bases: TGTGCCAGCAGCTTGCGGCCTCCCTCCACTGAAGCTTTCTTT.

The chain links TRBV5-1 to TRBJ2-3; D remains unclear. The V gene's germline CDR1 is SGHRS and CDR2 YFSETQ. V was trimmed by 3 bases and J by 6 bases, leaving 5 bases between them. This CDR3 comprises 11 residues. The chain's CDR3 is CASSYLDTQYF. The CDR3 DNA reads as TGCGCCAGCAGCTACCTGGATACGCAGTATTTT.

The chain joins TRBV5-6 to TRBJ2-3; TRBD1 or TRBD2 may be the D gene (5 bases each). Trimming removed 3 bases at V and 0 bases at J, with 11 bases between. Germline values: CDR1 SGHDT, CDR2 YYEEEE. This CDR3 is 15 amino acids long. CDR3: CASSSIRDSTDTQYF. The CDR3 bases are TGTGCCAGCAGCTCGATCCGGGACAGCACAGATACGCAGTATTTT.

The V call is TRBV18, the J call TRBJ1-3; the D gene is possibly TRBD1 (5 bases). The germline V gene encodes CDR1 KGHSH and CDR2 LQKENI. The ends were cut back, 2 bases at V and 9 bases at J, with 11 bases in the middle. The CDR3 is 13 amino acids. CDR3 nucleotide sequence: TGTGCCAGCTCACCAGGGACGTCCGGCACCATATATTTT. Translated: CASSPGTSGTIYF.